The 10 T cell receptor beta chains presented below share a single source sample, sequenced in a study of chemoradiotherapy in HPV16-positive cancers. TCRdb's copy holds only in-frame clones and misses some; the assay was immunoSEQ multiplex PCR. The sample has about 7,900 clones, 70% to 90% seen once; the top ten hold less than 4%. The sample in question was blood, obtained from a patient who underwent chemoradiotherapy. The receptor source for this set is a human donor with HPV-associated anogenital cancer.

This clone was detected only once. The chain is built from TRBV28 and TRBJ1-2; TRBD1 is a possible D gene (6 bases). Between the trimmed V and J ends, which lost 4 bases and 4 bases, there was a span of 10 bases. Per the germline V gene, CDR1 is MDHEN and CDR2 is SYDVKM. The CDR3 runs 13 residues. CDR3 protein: CASSSQGVYGYTF. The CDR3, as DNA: TGTGCCAGCAGTTCACAGGGTGTCTATGGCTACACCTTC.

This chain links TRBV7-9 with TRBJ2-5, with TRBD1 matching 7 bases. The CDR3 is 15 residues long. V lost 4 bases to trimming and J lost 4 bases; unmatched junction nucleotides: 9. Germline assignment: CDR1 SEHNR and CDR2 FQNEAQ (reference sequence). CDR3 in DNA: TGTGCCAGCAGCTCATCGACAGGGAAAGGAGAGACCCAGTACTTC. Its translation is CASSSSTGKGETQYF.

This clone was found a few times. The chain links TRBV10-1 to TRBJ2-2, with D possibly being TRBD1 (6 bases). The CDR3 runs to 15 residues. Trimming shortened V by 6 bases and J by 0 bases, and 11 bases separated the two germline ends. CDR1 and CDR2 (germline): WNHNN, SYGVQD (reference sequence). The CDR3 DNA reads TGCGCCAGCAGCCGGGACACCGCGAACACCGGGGAGCTGTTTTTT. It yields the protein CASSRDTANTGELFF.

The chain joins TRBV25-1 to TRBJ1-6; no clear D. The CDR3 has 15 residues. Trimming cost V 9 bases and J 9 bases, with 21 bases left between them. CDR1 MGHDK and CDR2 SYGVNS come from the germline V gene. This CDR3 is CASQALRGELSPLHF. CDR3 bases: TGTGCCAGTCAAGCCCTCCGAGGCGAGCTTTCACCCCTCCACTTT. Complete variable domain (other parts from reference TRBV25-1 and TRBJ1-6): EADIYQTPRYLVIGTGKKITLECSQTMGHDKMYWYQQDPGMELHLIHYSYGVNSTEKGDLSSESTVSRIRTEHFPLTLESARPSHTSQYLCASQALRGELSPLHFGNGTRLTVT.

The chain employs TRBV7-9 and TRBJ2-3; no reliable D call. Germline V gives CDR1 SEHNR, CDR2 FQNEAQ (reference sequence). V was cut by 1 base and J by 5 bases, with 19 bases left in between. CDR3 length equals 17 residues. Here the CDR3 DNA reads TGTGCCAGCAGCTTAGGGGCGGCGAGACTTGAAGAAGATACGCAGTATTTT. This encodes CASSLGAARLEEDTQYF.

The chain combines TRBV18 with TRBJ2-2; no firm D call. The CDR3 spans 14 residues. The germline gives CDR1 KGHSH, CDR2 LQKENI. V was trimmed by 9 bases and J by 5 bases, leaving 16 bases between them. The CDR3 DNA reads TGTGCCAGTTTACCCGACCTCCTTACCGGGGAGCTGTTTTTT. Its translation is CASLPDLLTGELFF.

CDR3: CATSKPTGQSNIQYF. As DNA, the CDR3 is TGTGCCACCAGCAAGCCTACTGGACAGTCAAACATTCAGTACTTC. The V call is TRBV15, the J call TRBJ2-4; TRBD1 is a possible D gene (6 bases). The CDR3 is 15 residues long. Germline CDR1 and CDR2: LNHNV and YYDKDF (reference sequence). V dropped 4 bases and J dropped 6 bases, with 16 bases sitting between them.

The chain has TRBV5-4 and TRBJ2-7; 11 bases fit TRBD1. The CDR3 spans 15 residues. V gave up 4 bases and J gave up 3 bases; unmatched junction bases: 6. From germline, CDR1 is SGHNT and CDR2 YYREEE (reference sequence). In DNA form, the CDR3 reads TGTGCCAGCAGCATGGGACAGGGGGGGGTCTACGAGCAGTACTTC. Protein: CASSMGQGGVYEQYF.

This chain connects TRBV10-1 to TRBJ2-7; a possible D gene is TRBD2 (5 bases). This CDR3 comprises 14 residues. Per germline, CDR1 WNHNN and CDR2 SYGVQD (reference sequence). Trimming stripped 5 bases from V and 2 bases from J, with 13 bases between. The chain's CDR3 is CASSITSSAYEQYF. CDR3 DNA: TGCGCCAGCAGTATTACTAGTTCGGCCTACGAGCAGTACTTC.

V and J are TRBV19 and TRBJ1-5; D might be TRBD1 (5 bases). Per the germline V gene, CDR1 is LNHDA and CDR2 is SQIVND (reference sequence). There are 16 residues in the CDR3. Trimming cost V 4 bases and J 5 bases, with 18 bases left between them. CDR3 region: CASSTLPQGGHQPQHF. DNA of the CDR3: TGTGCCAGTAGTACCCTCCCGCAGGGTGGCCATCAGCCCCAGCATTTT.